The 5 T cell receptor beta chains below were found in one sample sequenced in a study of T cell repertoires in cytomegalovirus infection. TCRdb re-derived calls from the reads in MiXCR, one entry per CDR3 protein. Of approximately 180,000 distinct CDR3 sequences listed, about 21% are singletons. Sequencing was done on a sample of PBMCs. These receptors were obtained from a human donor in good health (CMV status not recorded). Some clones in this sample may be carry-over from other donors' samples.

The chain links TRBV11-3 to TRBJ2-1; 14 bases are a match to TRBD2. V lost 5 bases to trimming and J lost 8 bases; unmatched junction nucleotides: 11. Germline V gives CDR1 SGHNT, CDR2 YENEEA. The CDR3 has 17 residues. The CDR3 DNA reads TGTGCCAGCAGCCCCCGACTAGCGGGAGGGAAGGTTGATGAGCAGTTCTTC. Amino acids: CASSPRLAGGKVDEQFF.

For this clonotype: A read error may account for a junction end that differs from germline. The chain recombines TRBV24-1 with TRBJ2-1, with 15 bases matching TRBD2. The CDR3 loop spans 18 amino acids. The germline V gene has CDR1 KGHDR and CDR2 SFDVKD. CDR3 coding DNA: TGTGCGACCAGTGCCTCCGGGACTAGCGGGAGGAAGTACAATGAGCAGTTCTTC. Translated: CATSASGTSGRKYNEQFF.

The rearrangement uses TRBV7-2 and TRBJ1-2; TRBD1 might be the D (5 bases). The CDR3 runs 16 residues. Germline V gene sequence: CDR1 SGHTA, CDR2 FQGNSA. Trimming stripped 5 bases from V and 7 bases from J, with 23 bases between. The CDR3 sequence is CASSLNGAPGVSGYTF. CDR3 DNA: TGTGCCAGCAGCCTTAATGGGGCCCCGGGGGTTTCTGGCTACACCTTC.

This clonotype was counted at least ten times. The chain couples TRBV7-2 to TRBJ2-1; D remains unclear. In germline, CDR1 is SGHTA, CDR2 FQGNSA. This CDR3 is built from 14 residues. Trimming stripped 5 bases from V and 7 bases from J, with 15 bases between. The CDR3 sequence is CASSPRPAPNEQFF. CDR3 DNA sequence: TGTGCCAGCAGCCCCCGACCAGCGCCGAATGAGCAGTTCTTC. Full variable domain (missing parts from reference TRBV7-2 and TRBJ2-1): GAGVSQSPSNKVTEKGKDVELRCDPISGHTALYWYRQSLGQGLEFLIYFQGNSAPDKSGLPSDRFSAERTGGSVSTLTIQRTQQEDSAVYLCASSPRPAPNEQFFGPGTRLTVL.

This chain connects TRBV20-1 to TRBJ1-6, with 9 nucleotides matching TRBD1. Germline CDR1 DFQATT, CDR2 SNEGSKA (reference sequence). CDR3 length equals 14 residues. The junction had 8 bases not matched to a gene; V was cut back by 4 bases and J by 10 bases. As DNA, the CDR3 is TGCAGTGCTATACTGACAGGGGGAGAATCACCCCTCCACTTT. Its translation is CSAILTGGESPLHF.